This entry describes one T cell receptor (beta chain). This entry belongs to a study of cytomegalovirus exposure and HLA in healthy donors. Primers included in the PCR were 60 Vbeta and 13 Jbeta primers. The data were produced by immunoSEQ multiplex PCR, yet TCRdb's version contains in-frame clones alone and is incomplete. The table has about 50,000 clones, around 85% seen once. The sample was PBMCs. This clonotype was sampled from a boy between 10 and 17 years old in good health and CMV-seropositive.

This CDR3 reads CASSLVVGRGTDTQYF. CDR3 nucleotide sequence: TGTGCCAGCAGCTTGGTTGTGGGAAGGGGGACAGATACGCAGTATTTT. This rearrangement joins TRBV5-4 to TRBJ2-3, with D perhaps TRBD1 (6 bases). This CDR3 region has 16 residues. V gave up 0 bases and J gave up 3 bases, with 14 bases separating them. Germline V gene sequence: CDR1 SGHNT, CDR2 YYREEE (reference sequence).